Shown below are 31 T cell receptor beta chains from a single sample sequenced in a study of CD8+CD57+ T cells in acquired aplastic anemia. Sequenced patients had shown CD8+CD57+ cell expansion by flow cytometry. Genomic DNA templated the TCR beta VDJ and CDR3 profiling. TCRdb redid the calling of the reads with MiXCR, one entry per CDR3 protein. The repertoire holds 100,000 to 150,000 distinct CDR3 sequences, with under 60% as singletons. Sequencing was performed on sorted CD4+, CD8+, or CD8+CD57+ T cells (not recorded which) from PBMCs. The receptors originated from a human donor with aplastic anemia.

V and J are TRBV20-1 and TRBJ2-7; 13 bases line up with TRBD2. The V and J ends lost 3 bases and 3 bases, in that order; junction bases with no gene match: 2. CDR1 is DFQATT, CDR2 SNEGSKA, per germline (reference sequence). This CDR3 is 14 amino acids long. The CDR3 is CSARGLAGFYEQYF. Written as DNA, the CDR3 is TGCAGTGCTAGGGGACTAGCGGGATTCTACGAGCAGTACTTC.

The table lists this clonotype with many counts. This chain connects TRBV6-5 to TRBJ2-3; the D is unclear. The germline V gene encodes CDR1 MNHEY and CDR2 SVGAGI. V dropped 2 bases and J dropped 0 bases, with 12 bases sitting between them. The CDR3 has 16 residues. This CDR3 is CASSYRAVTSTDTQYF. DNA of the CDR3: TGTGCCAGCAGTTACAGGGCAGTCACTAGCACAGATACGCAGTATTTT.

With respect to this clonotype: The junction departs from germline at one end; a sequencing error may be responsible. The chain employs TRBV6-1 and TRBJ2-7, with 12 bases that match TRBD2. The CDR3 covers 14 residues. Germline assignment: CDR1 MNHNS and CDR2 SASEGT. CDR3 DNA: TGTGCCATTGGCGGACTAGCGGGATCGGACGAACAGTACTTC. Protein: CAIGGLAGSDEQYF.

This clonotype was detected many times. V and J are TRBV3-1 and TRBJ2-7; D unresolved. With 1 base removed from V and 2 bases from J, the gap between germline ends came to 6 bases. This CDR3 comprises 13 residues. Looked up from germline, CDR1 is LGHDT and CDR2 is YNNKEL (reference sequence). In DNA, the CDR3 is TGTGCCAGCAGCCAAGGACGGACCTACGAGCAGTACTTC. Translation gives CASSQGRTYEQYF.

The J gene is TRBJ2-7, the V gene TRBV29-1; D not certain. There are 12 residues in the CDR3. V was cut by 6 bases and J by 2 bases, with 11 bases left in between. The germline V gene has CDR1 SQVTM and CDR2 ANQGSEA. The CDR3 coding sequence is TGCAGCGTAGACGGGCTCACCTACGAGCAGTACTTC. Translation gives CSVDGLTYEQYF.

This clonotype was observed a single time. At one boundary the junction diverges from the germline segment, which might be a read error. This chain links TRBV10-1 with TRBJ2-7; TRBD2 agrees at 7 bases. The CDR3 has 14 residues. Germline V gene lookup returns CDR1 WNHNN and CDR2 SYGVQD (reference sequence). CDR3 region: CASSTGLVSNERYF. The CDR3 DNA reads as TGCGCCAGCAGTACTGGACTAGTCAGCAACGAGCGGTACTTC.

This clonotype was counted many times. The CDR3 DNA follows: TGCAGTGCTACCCCACGGGGGGTGGGCAATCAGCCCCAGCATTTT. This gives the protein CSATPRGVGNQPQHF. The chain joins TRBV20-1 to TRBJ1-5; tentative D call: TRBD1 (5 bases). The CDR3 totals 15 residues. Trimming took 4 bases from V and 2 from J, leaving 15 bases between them. Per germline, CDR1 DFQATT and CDR2 SNEGSKA (reference sequence).

This chain links TRBV6-5 with TRBJ2-3; no firm D call. The CDR3 spans 15 residues. The V gene's germline CDR1 is MNHEY and CDR2 SVGAGI. V was trimmed by 2 bases and J by 0 bases, leaving 9 bases between them. The CDR3 DNA follows: TGTGCCAGCAGTTACACAGTAGCTAGCACAGATACGCAGTATTTT. This codes for CASSYTVASTDTQYF.

This sequence joins TRBV15 and TRBJ1-6; possibly TRBD1 for D (5 bases). Germline V lookup: CDR1 LNHNV, CDR2 YYDKDF (reference sequence). V lost 6 bases to trimming and J lost 9 bases, with 18 bases between them. The CDR3 loop spans 15 amino acids. The CDR3 DNA is TGTGCCACCAGTAAGACTGGGGCAGGGACTTCACCCCTCCACTTT. Its protein is CATSKTGAGTSPLHF.

This clonotype was observed many times. V usage is TRBV10-3 and J usage is TRBJ1-5; D possibly corresponds to TRBD1 (6 bases). CDR3 size: 16 residues. The germline CDR1 and CDR2 sequences are ENHRY and SYGVKD. Trimming took 0 bases from V and 5 from J, leaving 14 bases between them. This CDR3 reads CAISESRGVGDQPQHF. The DNA for the CDR3 is TGTGCCATCAGTGAGTCGAGGGGGGTTGGGGATCAGCCCCAGCATTTT.

A few counts support this clonotype. Written as DNA, the CDR3 is TGTGCCAGCAGCCCCGCGGGGAACTATGGCTACACCTTC. Residues: CASSPAGNYGYTF. The rearrangement links TRBV7-9 to TRBJ1-2, with D unresolved. Germline lookup yields CDR1 SEHNR and CDR2 FQNEAQ (reference sequence). There are 13 residues in the CDR3. The V gene lost 5 bases and the J gene lost 2 bases, with 9 bases spanning the gap.

The rearrangement links TRBV7-9 to TRBJ2-2; tentatively, D is TRBD1 or TRBD2 (5 bases each). This CDR3 spans 15 amino acids. Germline V gives CDR1 SEHNR, CDR2 FQNEAQ (reference sequence). The V and J ends lost 1 base and 5 bases respectively, with 11 bases between them. The CDR3 bases are TGTGCCAGCAGCTTAGGTGGCAGGGAGACCGGGGAGCTGTTTTTT. The encoded protein is CASSLGGRETGELFF.

This clonotype has a count of ten or more. V usage is TRBV12-3 or TRBV12-4 and J usage is TRBJ2-7, with 8 bases identical to TRBD1. The CDR3 totals 13 residues. The ends lost 8 bases at V and 3 bases at J; junction bases unmatched: 6. In DNA form, the CDR3 reads TGTGCCAGCGGGGAACAGGGGGACTACGAGCAGTACTTC. Protein: CASGEQGDYEQYF.

This clonotype was picked up many times. Germline and junction disagree at one end, which may indicate a read error. The V gene is TRBV7-7, the J gene TRBJ2-7; D is perhaps TRBD1 or TRBD2 (5 bases each). The length of the CDR3 is 13 residues. CDR1 is SSHAT, CDR2 FNYEAQ, per germline (reference sequence). The CDR3 is CASSLVLGAAPQF. The CDR3 coding sequence is TGTGCTAGCAGCTTAGTCCTCGGGGCCGCACCCCAGTTC.

The chain joins TRBV20-1 to TRBJ2-7, with TRBD2 matching 11 bases. The V and J ends lost 6 bases and 1 base, in that order; junction bases with no gene match: 5. The germline V gene has CDR1 DFQATT and CDR2 SNEGSKA (reference sequence). The CDR3 spans 14 residues. CDR3 sequence: CSATTSGTSYEQYF. CDR3 sequence (DNA): TGCAGTGCGACGACTAGCGGGACATCCTACGAGCAGTACTTC.

The rearrangement uses TRBV2 and TRBJ2-6; D unresolved. Trimming took off 1 base at V and 8 bases at J, with 9 bases between the two ends. Germline-derived CDR1 and CDR2 are SNHLY and FYNNEI. There are 14 residues in the CDR3. The CDR3 is CASSEGLSTNVLTF. CDR3 sequence (DNA): TGTGCCAGCAGTGAAGGACTGAGTACCAACGTCCTGACTTTC.

The V call is TRBV5-8, the J call TRBJ2-7; D may be TRBD2 (5 bases). CDR3 length equals 13 residues. Germline V CDR1 and CDR2: SGHTS, YDEGEE. V was clipped by 2 bases and J by 5 bases, with 11 bases between them. This CDR3 is CASSLSGSDEQYF. The CDR3 coding sequence is TGTGCCAGCAGCTTATCGGGGAGCGACGAGCAGTACTTC. The entire variable domain, with the rest obtained from reference TRBV5-8 and TRBJ2-7, is as follows: EAGVTQSPTHLIKTRGQQATLRCSPISGHTSVYWYQQALGLGLQFLLWYDEGEERNRGNFPPRFSGRQFPNYSSELNVNALELEDSALYLCASSLSGSDEQYFGPGTRLTVT.

This chain links TRBV7-3 with TRBJ2-1, with TRBD2 matching 8 bases. J was trimmed by 1 base and V by 8 bases; bases with no gene match: 10. Germline loops: CDR1 SGHTA, CDR2 FQGTGA. The CDR3 extends over 16 amino acids. The CDR3 loop reads CASSRSGSVSYNEQFF. The CDR3 bases are TGTGCCAGCTCCCGCAGCGGGAGTGTGTCCTACAATGAGCAGTTCTTC.

This rearrangement joins TRBV5-4 to TRBJ1-3; D gene ambiguous. This CDR3 is 14 amino acids long. CDR1 SGHNT and CDR2 YYREEE come from the germline V gene (reference sequence). The germline V and J ends were trimmed by 1 base and 7 bases, with 12 bases remaining between them. CDR3: CASSLNSPGNTIYF. The CDR3 nucleotides are TGTGCCAGCAGCTTGAATTCGCCGGGGAACACCATATATTTT.

This clonotype came up many times. The V gene is TRBV12-3 or TRBV12-4, the J gene TRBJ2-1, with D unclear. The CDR3 loop spans 12 amino acids. Trimming removed 7 bases at V and 8 bases at J, with 12 bases between. The CDR3, as DNA: TGTGCCAGCACCGTCGGTGTATATGAGCAGTTCTTC. This gives the protein CASTVGVYEQFF.

The gene calls are TRBV5-4 and TRBJ2-7; D gene ambiguous. Germline V lookup: CDR1 SGHNT, CDR2 YYREEE (reference sequence). V was trimmed by 0 bases and J by 6 bases, leaving 7 bases between them. This CDR3 spans 12 amino acids. Here the CDR3 DNA reads TGTGCCAGCAGCTTGGATGGAGTCGAGCAGTACTTC. Translated: CASSLDGVEQYF. Combining the CDR3 with reference TRBV5-4 and TRBJ2-7 gives the whole variable domain ETGVTQSPTHLIKTRGQQVTLRCSSQSGHNTVSWYQQALGQGPQFIFQYYREEENGRGNFPPRFSGLQFPNYSSELNVNALELDDSALYLCASSLDGVEQYFGPGTRLTVT.

The V gene is TRBV9, the J gene TRBJ2-7; no clear D. The CDR3 is 13 amino acids. The germline V gene encodes CDR1 SGDLS and CDR2 YYNGEE. The V end was cut by 0 bases, the J end by 7 bases, with 11 bases between. The CDR3 protein is CASSVDSSVEQYF. The DNA of the CDR3 is TGTGCCAGCAGCGTAGATTCCAGTGTGGAGCAGTACTTC.

Ten or more counts support this clonotype. The rearrangement links TRBV9 to TRBJ1-2, with unresolved D. Germline V gene lookup returns CDR1 SGDLS and CDR2 YYNGEE. The CDR3 spans 13 residues. With 0 bases removed from V and 3 bases from J, the gap between germline ends came to 6 bases. The CDR3 sequence is CASSVASHYGYTF. DNA for the CDR3: TGTGCCAGCAGCGTAGCCAGCCACTATGGCTACACCTTC.

The gene calls are TRBV19 and TRBJ2-3, with D perhaps TRBD1 (8 bases). Germline CDR1 and CDR2: LNHDA and SQIVND (reference sequence). The CDR3 consists of 14 residues. Trimming took off 7 bases at V and 6 bases at J, with 17 bases between the two ends. DNA for the CDR3: TGTGCCAGTACCACAGGGGGGGCCCAGGATACGCAGTATTTT. It codes for CASTTGGAQDTQYF.

This clonotype was detected many times. The chain couples TRBV6-1 to TRBJ2-7, with TRBD1 identical over 8 bases. Germline V gene lookup returns CDR1 MNHNS and CDR2 SASEGT. The CDR3 is 16 amino acids. V dropped 3 bases and J dropped 0; count of bases not matched to a gene: 7. As DNA, the CDR3 is TGTGCCAGCAGTGAGATTTGGACAGGGTACTCCTACGAGCAGTACTTC. Its translation: CASSEIWTGYSYEQYF.

This chain links TRBV15 with TRBJ1-5; D uncertain. The CDR3 length is 14 residues. Germline-derived CDR1 and CDR2 are LNHNV and YYDKDF (reference sequence). Deletions cut 3 bases from V and 5 bases from J, with 11 bases between. The CDR3 DNA follows: TGTGCCACCAGCAGTGTGAGCCTGGATCAGCCCCAGCATTTT. Its translation: CATSSVSLDQPQHF.

The CDR3 bases are TGTGCCAGCAGCCCCATCAAGCGGGGGGGCTCCTACGAGCAGTACTTC. This sequence encodes CASSPIKRGGSYEQYF. This chain connects TRBV11-2 to TRBJ2-7; 10 bases are shared with TRBD2. With 5 bases clipped from V and 0 bases from J, the junction kept 7 bases outside the gene matches. The CDR3 loop spans 16 amino acids. In germline, CDR1 is SGHAT, CDR2 FQNNGV.

There are many counts of this clonotype. The CDR3 nucleotides read TGTGCCAGCAGTTACTCCGGGCAGGGGAACACTGAAGCTTTCTTT. This codes for CASSYSGQGNTEAFF. This chain connects TRBV6-2 or TRBV6-3 to TRBJ1-1; tentative D call: TRBD1 (5 bases). V shed 0 bases and J shed 1 base, with 9 bases lying between them. Germline lookup yields CDR1 MNHEY and CDR2 SVGEGT. The CDR3 loop spans 15 amino acids.

This clonotype was recorded only once. CDR3 protein: CASRPQGYGYTF. CDR3 sequence (DNA): TGTGCCAGCAGGCCACAGGGCTATGGCTACACCTTC. The chain uses TRBV7-2 and TRBJ1-2; D might be TRBD1 (6 bases). Germline V gene lookup returns CDR1 SGHTA and CDR2 FQGNSA. Trimming removed 6 bases from V and 4 bases from J, with 9 bases in between. The CDR3 consists of 12 residues.

V usage is TRBV24-1 and J usage is TRBJ1-4; TRBD1 matches 9 bases. The CDR3 is 13 amino acids. The trim removed 4 bases at V and 8 bases at J, leaving 1 base unmatched. CDR1 is KGHDR and CDR2 is SFDVKD in the germline V gene. CDR3 sequence (DNA): TGTGCCACCAGTGAGACAGGGGGAGAAAAACTGTTTTTT. Encoded protein: CATSETGGEKLFF.

This clonotype has a count of ten or more. The chain couples TRBV9 to TRBJ1-6; TRBD1 matches at 7 bases. The CDR3 covers 14 residues. V shed 0 bases and J 10 bases; nucleotides not matched to a gene: 4. Germline V lookup: CDR1 SGDLS, CDR2 YYNGEE. The CDR3 sequence: CASSVGQGGSPLHF. In nucleotides, the CDR3 is TGTGCCAGCAGCGTAGGACAGGGTGGATCACCCCTCCACTTT.